Following are 4 T cell receptor beta chains from one sample sequenced in a study of blood T cells in healthy people across ages. The second PCR ran roughly 7 to 12 cycles with a sample-barcoded 5' primer and J-beta primers. TCRdb re-derived calls from the 5' RACE reads in MiXCR, one entry per CDR3 protein. Of more than 1.4 million distinct CDR3 sequences in the sample, 40% to 50% were seen once. The sequenced material came from blood. The receptor set was obtained from a woman between 18 and 30 years old in good health.

In its sample, this clonotype was seen a few times. The J gene is TRBJ1-5, the V gene TRBV21-1; TRBD1 is the table's D call, not checked against the DNA. TRBV21-1 is reported as a pseudogene. The CDR3 runs to 17 residues. The DNA for the CDR3 is TGTGCCAGCAGCTTGCCCGGGACAGGGGATGTCAATCAGCCCCAGCATTTT. Protein product: CASSLPGTGDVNQPQHF.

Many counts were recorded for this clonotype. The V gene is TRBV5-1, the J gene TRBJ2-1; the D gene is possibly TRBD2 (7 bases). The V gene lost 4 bases and the J gene lost 2 bases, with 13 bases spanning the gap. CDR1 is SGHRS, CDR2 YFSETQ, per germline. This CDR3 contains 15 residues. Here the CDR3 reads CASSEDGGPYNEQFF. The CDR3 coding sequence is TGCGCCAGCAGCGAAGACGGGGGGCCCTACAATGAGCAGTTCTTC.

In its sample, this clonotype was seen a few times. This chain links TRBV28 with TRBJ2-5, with no clear D. From germline, CDR1 is MDHEN and CDR2 SYDVKM. The CDR3 extends over 14 amino acids. V was trimmed by 6 bases and J by 5 bases, leaving 16 bases between them. CDR3 amino acids: CASSRPTSRETQYF. DNA of the CDR3: TGTGCCAGCAGCCGACCGACTTCTCGTGAGACCCAGTACTTC.

Comment on this clonotype: The junction and the germline gene differ at one end; a read error may be behind it. The gene calls are TRBV10-3 and TRBJ1-2, with D possibly TRBD1 on 6 matching bases. Germline V gene sequence: CDR1 ENHRY, CDR2 SYGVKD. The CDR3 consists of 13 residues. The CDR3 protein is CAFRTEENYGYTF. In DNA form, the CDR3 reads TGTGCCTTCAGGACAGAAGAAAACTATGGCTACACCTTC.